Following are 10 T cell receptor beta chains from one sample sequenced in a study of T-cell reconstitution after alpha-beta-depleted transplantation in children. Molecular barcoding with unique molecular identifiers was used for the TCRbeta library. A single record per CDR3 protein comes from TCRdb applying MiXCR to the PCR reads. The sample has 200,000 to 250,000 distinct CDR3 sequences, roughly a quarter seen once. The sequencing used PBMCs, mostly from graft donor cells, collected 360 days after TCRalphabeta/CD19-depleted stem cell transplant. The receptors shown here come from a female patient under 10 years old who had a stem cell transplant for congenital amegakaryocytic thrombocytopenia, so the T cells may come from the graft donor.

CDR3 bases: TGTGCCAGCAGCTCCTTCAGGGGATTAGGGGACGAGCAGTACTTC. Translation gives CASSSFRGLGDEQYF. This chain connects TRBV7-6 to TRBJ2-7; tentatively, D is TRBD1 (6 bases). V shed 4 bases and J shed 5 bases, with 18 bases lying between them. Germline-derived CDR1 and CDR2 are SGHVS and FNYEAQ. The CDR3 covers 15 residues.

The rearrangement links TRBV4-3 to TRBJ1-4; D possibly corresponds to TRBD1 (6 bases). This CDR3 has 16 amino acids. The germline CDR1 and CDR2 sequences are LGHNA and YSLEER. Between the trimmed V and J ends, which lost 4 bases and 3 bases, there was a span of 15 bases. The chain's CDR3 is CASSRTLQGSNEKLFF. CDR3 coding DNA: TGCGCCAGCAGCCGTACCCTACAGGGTTCTAATGAAAAACTGTTTTTT.

The rearrangement links TRBV28 to TRBJ2-1, with 14 bases identical to TRBD2. The germline V gene encodes CDR1 MDHEN and CDR2 SYDVKM. With V trimmed by 6 bases and J by 7 bases, 8 bases remained unmatched. The CDR3 runs to 16 residues. The CDR3 DNA is TGTGCCAGCAGGGGCCGACTAGCGGGAGGGCTTAATGAGCAGTTCTTC. Translation: CASRGRLAGGLNEQFF.

This clonotype was detected only a few times. CDR3 amino acids: CASSESGANYEQYF. The CDR3 DNA is TGTGCCAGCTCGGAATCGGGAGCCAACTACGAGCAGTACTTC. The chain has TRBV12-3 or TRBV12-4 and TRBJ2-7; TRBD2 might be the D (6 bases). Trimming stripped 8 bases from V and 3 bases from J, with 17 bases between. There are 14 residues in the CDR3.

This clonotype was seen only a few times. J is TRBJ2-1 and V is TRBV5-1; D is ambiguous. The germline V gene has CDR1 SGHRS and CDR2 YFSETQ. Trimming took 2 bases from V and 0 from J, leaving 9 bases between them. CDR3 length: 15 residues. The CDR3 is CASSFGVSSYNEQFF. CDR3 bases: TGCGCCAGCAGCTTTGGAGTGAGCTCCTACAATGAGCAGTTCTTC.

The gene calls are TRBV4-1 and TRBJ2-7; perhaps D is TRBD1 or TRBD2 (5 bases each). V gave up 1 base and J gave up 6 bases, with 16 bases separating them. Germline CDR1 and CDR2: MGHRA and YSYEKL. The CDR3 length is 15 residues. The CDR3 loop is CASSQVGALFPEQYF. CDR3 bases: TGCGCCAGCAGCCAAGTCGGGGCGCTATTCCCCGAGCAGTACTTC.

This sequence joins TRBV4-1 and TRBJ1-2, with D tentatively TRBD1 (5 bases). With 2 bases removed from V and 4 bases from J, the gap between germline ends came to 11 bases. Germline assignment: CDR1 MGHRA and CDR2 YSYEKL. This CDR3 is built from 14 residues. CDR3 coding DNA: TGCGCCAGCAGCCAACGGGGGAACGGCTATGGCTACACCTTC. It yields the protein CASSQRGNGYGYTF.

The V and J genes are TRBV12-3 or TRBV12-4 and TRBJ2-3; 8 positions agree with TRBD2. The CDR3 totals 16 residues. Trimming removed 3 bases from V and 0 bases from J; junction bases left unmatched: 5. The CDR3 bases are TGTGCCAGCAGTTTGTGGCCTAGCGGGAGCACAGATACGCAGTATTTT. Translated: CASSLWPSGSTDTQYF.

This clonotype came up a few times. The chain combines TRBV7-7 with TRBJ1-4; D gene ambiguous. V lost 1 base and J 5 bases, leaving 11 bases between the germline ends. The CDR3 contains 15 residues. Germline V CDR1 and CDR2: SSHAT, FNYEAQ (reference sequence). CDR3 nucleotide sequence: TGTGCCAGCAGCTTAGGTCCAGGTAGAAATGAAAAACTGTTTTTT. This encodes CASSLGPGRNEKLFF.

CDR3 in DNA: TGTGCCAGCAGCCCAGCCCGGGGGTCAGGTCGCACCGGGGAGCTGTTTTTT. Protein product: CASSPARGSGRTGELFF. The chain recombines TRBV7-3 with TRBJ2-2, with D possibly matching TRBD2 (6 bases). The V end lost 5 bases, the J end lost 4 bases, and 20 bases lay between the germline ends. The V gene's germline CDR1 is SGHTA and CDR2 FQGTGA. The CDR3 is 17 residues long.